These 28 T cell receptor beta chains were all obtained from the same sample, sequenced in a study of T cell responses to AZD1222 COVID-19 vaccine. The table came from immunoSEQ multiplex PCR; TCRdb's copy has only in-frame clones and leaves some out. The sample lists over 100,000 clones, roughly 90% occurring once. The sequenced sample was peripheral blood, obtained on day 0 of AZD1222 vaccination. The receptors were gathered from an adult in good health.

This chain links TRBV2 with TRBJ2-6, with D unresolved. This CDR3 spans 14 amino acids. V shed 7 bases and J shed 0 bases, with 7 bases lying between them. Germline CDR1 is SNHLY and CDR2 is FYNNEI. This CDR3 reads CASKGSSGANVLTF. For the CDR3, the DNA is TGTGCCAGCAAAGGCAGCTCTGGGGCCAACGTCCTGACTTTC. Based on the CDR3 plus reference TRBV2 and TRBJ2-6, the full variable domain is EPEVTQTPSHQVTQMGQEVILRCVPISNHLYFYWYRQILGQKVEFLVSFYNNEISEKSEIFDDQFSVERPDGSNFTLKIRSTKLEDSAMYFCASKGSSGANVLTFGAGSRLTVL.

V is TRBV11-2 and J is TRBJ2-2, with 11 nucleotides matching TRBD2. After removal of 0 bases from V and 7 bases from J, the junction contained 1 base not matched to a gene. Germline values: CDR1 SGHAT, CDR2 FQNNGV. CDR3 length equals 15 residues. In nucleotides, the CDR3 is TGTGCCAGCAGCTTAGAACTAGCGGGGGTCGGGGAGCTGTTTTTT. This translates into CASSLELAGVGELFF. The variable domain in full, completed from reference TRBV11-2 and TRBJ2-2, reads EAGVAQSPRYKIIEKRQSVAFWCNPISGHATLYWYQQILGQGPKLLIQFQNNGVVDDSQLPKDRFSAERLKGVDSTLKIQPAKLEDSAVYLCASSLELAGVGELFFGEGSRLTVL.

This clone has just a few counts. The CDR3 DNA reads TGTGCCAGCAGTTCGGGACAGAACTATGGCTACACCTTC. Residues: CASSSGQNYGYTF. J is TRBJ1-2 and V is TRBV12-3 or TRBV12-4; 7 bases map to TRBD1. The CDR3 consists of 13 residues. Germline trimming cut 4 bases from V and 2 bases from J; bases unmatched to any gene: 1.

This chain links TRBV30 with TRBJ1-4; D remains unclear. This CDR3 has 15 residues. Germline V lookup: CDR1 GTSNPN, CDR2 SVGIG (reference sequence). V dropped 0 bases and J dropped 0 bases, with 8 bases sitting between them. For the CDR3, the DNA is TGTGCCTGGAGTGTACTTCGAACAACTAATGAAAAACTGTTTTTT. It specifies CAWSVLRTTNEKLFF.

This clone was picked up a small number of times. The chain joins TRBV5-5 to TRBJ1-3, with 10 bases that match TRBD1. The CDR3 length is 17 residues. V lost 1 base and J lost 1; bases outside the gene matches: 5. The germline V gene has CDR1 SGHKS and CDR2 YYEKEE (reference sequence). The CDR3 nucleotides read TGTGCCAGCAGCTTGCAACCGGGACAGGGGTCTGGAAACACCATATATTTT. Protein sequence: CASSLQPGQGSGNTIYF.

This clone was found once. The V call is TRBV7-9, the J call TRBJ1-2; 7 bases match TRBD1. CDR1 is SEHNR, CDR2 FQNEAQ, per germline (reference sequence). The CDR3 consists of 14 residues. V shed 6 bases, J shed 4 bases, and the junction held 8 bases outside the gene matches. The CDR3 here is CASRTGEKSYGYTF. The CDR3 DNA sequence: TGTGCCAGCAGAACAGGGGAGAAATCCTATGGCTACACCTTC.

This clone was counted a single time. This chain uses TRBV15 with TRBJ2-3; D is ambiguous. V dropped 1 base and J dropped 0 bases, with 8 bases sitting between them. The CDR3 has 15 residues. Per germline, CDR1 LNHNV and CDR2 YYDKDF (reference sequence). CDR3 sequence: CATSRVGGSTDTQYF. The CDR3 nucleotides are TGTGCCACCAGCAGAGTTGGCGGCAGCACAGATACGCAGTATTTT.

V is TRBV11-3 and J is TRBJ1-2; weak D call: TRBD1 (6 bases). Germline loops: CDR1 SGHNT, CDR2 YENEEA. Trimming took 11 bases from V and 4 from J, leaving 14 bases between them. CDR3 length: 12 residues. The CDR3 DNA sequence: TGTGCCGGGGCCCGGGACACCTATGGCTACACCTTC. Its protein product is CAGARDTYGYTF.

The chain is built from TRBV27 and TRBJ2-2; D is uncertain. Germline V gene lookup returns CDR1 MNHEY and CDR2 SMNVEV (reference sequence). CDR3 size: 14 residues. V lost 8 bases and J 1 base, leaving 11 bases between the germline ends. Here the CDR3 reads CASYGNENTGELFF. The CDR3 coding sequence is TGTGCCAGCTATGGAAATGAGAACACCGGGGAGCTGTTTTTT.

This clone was detected once. The chain uses TRBV5-1 and TRBJ1-3, with unresolved D. Germline V CDR1 and CDR2: SGHRS, YFSETQ. V lost 0 bases and J lost 2, with 15 bases in between. The CDR3 extends over 17 amino acids. The CDR3: CASSLGPAQAAGNTIYF. The DNA for the CDR3 is TGCGCCAGCAGCTTGGGGCCCGCGCAGGCCGCTGGAAACACCATATATTTT. The whole variable domain, filled in from reference TRBV5-1 and TRBJ1-3, reads KAGVTQTPRYLIKTRGQQVTLSCSPISGHRSVSWYQQTPGQGLQFLFEYFSETQRNKGNFPGRFSGRQFSNSRSEMNVSTLELGDSALYLCASSLGPAQAAGNTIYFGEGSWLTVV.

The CDR3 loop is CASSLYHEQYF. The CDR3 DNA reads as TGTGCCAGCAGCTTGTACCACGAGCAGTACTTC. The gene calls are TRBV5-8 and TRBJ2-7, with unresolved D. Trimming cost V 1 base and J 5 bases, with 4 bases left between them. This CDR3 contains 11 residues. Germline CDR1 and CDR2: SGHTS and YDEGEE.

The CDR3: CASSEVGGVYGYTF. CDR3 in DNA: TGCGCCAGCAGTGAAGTCGGGGGGGTCTATGGCTACACCTTC. This chain joins TRBV10-2 and TRBJ1-2; a possible D gene is TRBD1 (5 bases). CDR3 length equals 14 residues. The V end lost 3 bases, the J end lost 4 bases, and 12 bases lay between the germline ends. Germline V lookup: CDR1 WSHSY, CDR2 SAAADI.

The chain has TRBV19 and TRBJ2-1; perhaps TRBD1 as D (6 bases). The CDR3 contains 17 residues. Germline CDR1 LNHDA, CDR2 SQIVND (reference sequence). The germline V and J ends were trimmed by 3 bases and 5 bases, with 20 bases remaining between them. The CDR3 here is CASSIKGVKDVDNEQFF. In DNA form, the CDR3 reads TGTGCCAGTAGTATCAAGGGGGTTAAGGACGTGGACAATGAGCAGTTCTTC.

The chain carries TRBV6-6 and TRBJ1-5, with TRBD1 matching 8 bases. Germline V CDR1 and CDR2: MNHNY, SVGAGI (reference sequence). J gave up 6 bases and V 6 bases, and 4 bases lay outside the gene matches. The CDR3 loop spans 13 amino acids. The CDR3 DNA reads TGTGCCAGCAGCGGACAGGGAGGTCAGCCCCAGCATTTT. Its protein product is CASSGQGGQPQHF.

The V call is TRBV3-1 (or the pseudogene TRBV3-2), the J call TRBJ2-3; TRBD2 matches at 8 bases. Germline V lookup: CDR1 LGHDT, CDR2 YNNKEL (reference sequence). The CDR3 runs to 19 residues. After removal of 4 bases from V and 0 bases from J, the junction contained 15 bases not matched to a gene. The CDR3 nucleotides read TGTGCCAGCAGCCCGCCCTCGCGGGGGGCTTTTTCCAGCACAGATACGCAGTATTTT. As protein: CASSPPSRGAFSSTDTQYF.

The genes are TRBV14 and TRBJ1-3, with D possibly matching TRBD1 (5 bases). Germline-derived CDR1 and CDR2 are SGHDN and FVKESK. This CDR3 has 15 amino acids. Trimming cost V 3 bases and J 3 bases, with 12 bases left between them. CDR3: CASSHNRLIGNTIYF. The CDR3 DNA follows: TGTGCCAGCAGCCATAACAGGTTGATTGGAAACACCATATATTTT.

This rearrangement joins TRBV10-3 to TRBJ2-7; tentative D call: TRBD1 (6 bases). This CDR3 comprises 14 residues. V was clipped by 0 bases and J by 0 bases, with 6 bases between them. Germline V gene lookup returns CDR1 ENHRY and CDR2 SYGVKD. CDR3 sequence (DNA): TGTGCCATCAGTGAGTCAGGGGGCTCCTACGAGCAGTACTTC. Protein sequence: CAISESGGSYEQYF.

This chain links TRBV14 with TRBJ1-2; D ambiguous. V dropped 1 base and J dropped 5 bases, with 8 bases sitting between them. Germline CDR1 SGHDN, CDR2 FVKESK. The CDR3 spans 13 residues. CDR3 bases: TGTGCCAGCAGCCAAGCCCGGTGGTATGGCTACACCTTC. Amino acid sequence: CASSQARWYGYTF.

This clone appeared a single time. This chain joins TRBV18 and TRBJ2-6; D is tentatively TRBD1 or TRBD2 (5 bases each). Germline V gene lookup returns CDR1 KGHSH and CDR2 LQKENI. V was trimmed by 3 bases and J by 2 bases, leaving 17 bases between them. The CDR3 contains 18 residues. CDR3 protein: CASSPITGTETGANVLTF. In nucleotides, the CDR3 is TGTGCCAGCTCACCTATCACCGGGACGGAGACTGGGGCCAACGTCCTGACTTTC.

CDR3 sequence (DNA): TGTGCCAGCAGTTGGGAGGGAGGGGCTGAAGCTTTCTTT. It is translated as CASSWEGGAEAFF. V is TRBV27 and J is TRBJ1-1; possible D gene TRBD1, 5 bases. The CDR3 has 13 amino acids. The germline gives CDR1 MNHEY, CDR2 SMNVEV (reference sequence). Trimming pared 4 bases from V and 6 bases from J, leaving 12 bases between.

The V gene is TRBV30, the J gene TRBJ1-6; D is unclear. The CDR3 is made up of 13 amino acids. CDR1 is GTSNPN, CDR2 SVGIG, per germline (reference sequence). The V end was cut by 3 bases, the J end by 7 bases, with 10 bases between. DNA of the CDR3: TGTGCCTGGAGCCCAATTCCCAATTCACCCCTCCACTTT. Protein product: CAWSPIPNSPLHF.

This clone has a handful of counts. The chain couples TRBV19 to TRBJ1-1, with D possibly being TRBD1 (5 bases). The length of the CDR3 is 11 residues. Trimming took 3 bases from V and 11 from J, leaving 10 bases between them. Germline V lookup: CDR1 LNHDA, CDR2 SQIVND (reference sequence). The CDR3 nucleotides are TGTGCCAGTAGTATCAGGGTGGCGGCTTTCTTT. As protein: CASSIRVAAFF.

Here the CDR3 DNA reads TGTGCCAGCACCGGGCAGATCTCCTACGAGCAGTACTTC. It encodes CASTGQISYEQYF. The gene calls are TRBV12-3 or TRBV12-4 and TRBJ2-7; D gene ambiguous. The CDR3 covers 13 residues. The V end lost 7 bases, the J end lost 0 bases, and 10 bases lay between the germline ends.

The chain joins TRBV19 to TRBJ1-2; 7 bases are a match to TRBD1. The CDR3 sequence is 16 residues long. CDR1 and CDR2 (germline): LNHDA, SQIVND (reference sequence). Trimming took 11 bases from V and 2 from J; bases not matched to a gene: 17. The CDR3 DNA is TGTGCCGCACGGACTCGAACAGGGGACCCGAACTATGGCTACACCTTC. This translates into CAARTRTGDPNYGYTF.

This clone was seen only a few times. The chain uses TRBV6-5 and TRBJ1-4; TRBD1 might be the D (6 bases). The germline V and J ends were trimmed by 3 bases and 2 bases, with 13 bases remaining between them. Germline CDR1 reads MNHEY; CDR2 reads SVGAGI. This CDR3 contains 16 residues. The CDR3 reads CASSYGVQGTNEKLFF. CDR3 coding DNA: TGTGCCAGCAGTTATGGGGTACAGGGTACTAATGAAAAACTGTTTTTT.

V gene TRBV7-6 combines with J gene TRBJ1-5, with D possibly being TRBD1 (5 bases). Germline V gene sequence: CDR1 SGHVS, CDR2 FNYEAQ. V was clipped by 1 base and J by 3 bases, with 10 bases between them. The CDR3 consists of 15 residues. The CDR3 region has the DNA TGTGCCAGCAGCTTAGAAGGCAGGGTCAATCAGCCCCAGCATTTT. Its protein product is CASSLEGRVNQPQHF.

This clone has only a few counts. V and J are TRBV10-2 and TRBJ2-1; no clear D. CDR1 is WSHSY and CDR2 is SAAADI in the germline V gene. Trimming cost V 0 bases and J 8 bases, with 11 bases left between them. CDR3 length equals 14 residues. The CDR3 DNA reads TGCGCCAGCAGTGAGTCCACCTTATTGGATGAGCAGTTCTTC. It is translated as CASSESTLLDEQFF.

In its sample, this clone was seen once. The V call is TRBV30, the J call TRBJ2-5; 7 bases are shared with TRBD2. CDR3 length: 13 amino acids. V lost 2 bases and J lost 5; bases outside the gene matches: 5. Looked up from germline, CDR1 is GTSNPN and CDR2 is SVGIG (reference sequence). CDR3 DNA: TGTGCCTGGAGTCCCCTAGCGGCGGAGACCCAGTACTTC. It translates to CAWSPLAAETQYF. Full variable domain (missing parts from reference TRBV30 and TRBJ2-5): SQTIHQWPATLVQPVGSPLSLECTVEGTSNPNLYWYRQAAGRGLQLLFYSVGIGQISSEVPQNLSASRPQDRQFILSSKKLLLSDSGFYLCAWSPLAAETQYFGPGTRLLVL.